This TCR beta chain was profiled in a study of T cells in tumors after PD-1 blockade. Study information: Daily vismodegib 150 mg continued in a subset of anti-PD-1-treated patients. Peripheral blood samples averaged around 33,000 unique clonotypes and about 110,000 templates.

Sequencing used immunoSEQ multiplex PCR; TCRdb keeps in-frame clones, though not all of them. The table shows 20,000 to 30,000 clones, with 80% to 85% occurring only once. Germline V gene lookup returns CDR1 MGHRA and CDR2 YSYEKL. The junction had 10 bases not matched to a gene; V was cut back by 4 bases and J by 9 bases. The CDR3 has 16 residues. Template: tumor biopsy or peripheral blood genomic DNA, about 616-6,004 ng per sample. This receptor was taken from a human donor with basal cell carcinoma. This chain links TRBV4-1 with TRBJ2-1; 12 bases line up with TRBD2. The starting material was PBMCs, obtained after anti-PD-1 treatment. CDR3 residues: CASSPEGASGGGEQFF. The DNA of the CDR3 is TGCGCCAGCAGCCCAGAGGGGGCTAGCGGGGGGGGTGAGCAGTTCTTC.